Following are 22 T cell receptor beta chains from one sample sequenced in a study of CXCR3-negative and CXCR3-positive naive CD8 T cells. The TRB cDNA libraries were prepared by 5' RACE with UMI labels. TCRdb re-called the 5' RACE reads, yielding one record per CDR3 amino acid sequence without DNA. The sample data list 38,000 or so distinct CDR3 sequences. Sample: memory CD8+ T cells from blood. The receptors originated from a human donor in good health. Some clones in this sample may be carry-over from other donors' samples.

The chain combines TRBV6-6 with TRBJ2-1; the D call of TRBD2 rests on TCRdb alone, since no DNA is present to check it. The germline V gene encodes CDR1 MNHNY and CDR2 SVGAGI (reference sequence). The CDR3 is made up of 23 amino acids. This CDR3 is CASRGEWLPGLEYLSFSYNEQFF.

The chain carries TRBV28 and TRBJ2-5; with no DNA, the TCRdb D assignment of TRBD1 cannot be verified. This CDR3 spans 14 amino acids. From germline, CDR1 is MDHEN and CDR2 SYDVKM. CDR3 protein: CASSFRGSLRTQYF.

The J gene is TRBJ2-1, the V gene TRBV5-6; the TCRdb call, TRBD1, lacks DNA for checking. Germline V gives CDR1 SGHDT, CDR2 YYEEEE. CDR3 length: 16 residues. CDR3 residues: CASSPAGGEIYNEQFF.

The J gene is TRBJ2-7, the V gene TRBV29-1; the TCRdb D gene call, TRBD2, has no DNA to confirm it. Germline lookup yields CDR1 SQVTM and CDR2 ANQGSEA. The CDR3 sequence is 13 residues long. This CDR3 reads CSVVTSRPYEQYF.

The chain combines TRBV3-1 with TRBJ2-1. The germline CDR1 and CDR2 sequences are LGHDT and YNNKEL (reference sequence). This CDR3 contains 11 residues. CDR3 in amino acids: CASTGLNEQFF.

The chain recombines TRBV21-1 with TRBJ2-1; the D call of TRBD1 rests on TCRdb alone, since no DNA is present to check it. TRBV21-1 constitutes a pseudogene. CDR3 length: 16 amino acids. The CDR3 protein is CASSKGVGGAANEQFF.

The CDR3 spells CASSLRRTYNEQFF. The chain employs TRBV27 and TRBJ2-1. Germline V CDR1 and CDR2: MNHEY, SMNVEV (reference sequence). The CDR3 loop spans 14 amino acids.

The genes are TRBV29-1 and TRBJ2-1; TCRdb gives TRBD2 as the D gene, but with no DNA this cannot be confirmed. CDR1 SQVTM and CDR2 ANQGSEA come from the germline V gene. CDR3 length: 14 residues. CDR3 loop: CSVEGLAAHNEQFF.

J is TRBJ1-1 and V is TRBV7-9. CDR1 SEHNR and CDR2 FQNEAQ come from the germline V gene (reference sequence). CDR3 length: 14 residues. CDR3 in amino acids: CASSLEGSYTEAFF.

The J gene is TRBJ2-5, the V gene TRBV29-1. Looked up from germline, CDR1 is SQVTM and CDR2 is ANQGSEA. The CDR3 is made up of 13 amino acids. The CDR3 loop reads CSVVVGVQETQYF.

The V and J genes are TRBV25-1 and TRBJ1-1. The CDR3 contains 14 residues. Looked up from germline, CDR1 is MGHDK and CDR2 is SYGVNS. The CDR3 sequence: CASSEVSVTAEAFF. Variable domain in full (rest from reference TRBV25-1 and TRBJ1-1): EADIYQTPRYLVIGTGKKITLECSQTMGHDKMYWYQQDPGMELHLIHYSYGVNSTEKGDLSSESTVSRIRTEHFPLTLESARPSHTSQYLCASSEVSVTAEAFFGQGTRLTVV.

V gene TRBV29-1 combines with J gene TRBJ2-7. The CDR3 runs 13 residues. CDR1 and CDR2 from the germline V gene are SQVTM and ANQGSEA. CDR3 loop: CSVVIPASYEQYF.

The genes are TRBV20-1 and TRBJ1-5; the TCRdb D gene call, TRBD1, has no DNA to confirm it. This CDR3 has 14 amino acids. In germline, CDR1 is DFQATT, CDR2 SNEGSKA (reference sequence). The CDR3 protein is CSATGTGEVQPQHF.

The chain has TRBV5-1 and TRBJ2-5; the TRBD2 assignment by TCRdb is unverifiable without DNA. Looked up from germline, CDR1 is SGHRS and CDR2 is YFSETQ. CDR3 length: 16 residues. The CDR3 reads CASSLSRQGYQETQYF. The full variable domain, completed using reference TRBV5-1 and TRBJ2-5, is KAGVTQTPRYLIKTRGQQVTLSCSPISGHRSVSWYQQTPGQGLQFLFEYFSETQRNKGNFPGRFSGRQFSNSRSEMNVSTLELGDSALYLCASSLSRQGYQETQYFGPGTRLLVL.

The genes are TRBV6-2 or TRBV6-3 and TRBJ2-1; there is no DNA to check the TCRdb D call of TRBD2. Germline values: CDR1 MNHEY, CDR2 SVGEGT. The CDR3 loop spans 16 amino acids. The CDR3: CASTIEGASGGNEQFF.

This rearrangement joins TRBV20-1 to TRBJ1-3; no DNA is available, so the TRBD1 call from TCRdb remains unchecked. This CDR3 region has 15 residues. Germline lookup yields CDR1 DFQATT and CDR2 SNEGSKA (reference sequence). The CDR3 loop reads CSASPQGTTGNTIYF.

The chain is built from TRBV6-5 and TRBJ2-2; with no DNA, the TCRdb D assignment of TRBD1 cannot be verified. The CDR3 covers 14 residues. The germline gives CDR1 MNHEY, CDR2 SVGAGI. The chain's CDR3 is CASSITQGSGELFF.

The chain uses TRBV6-4 and TRBJ2-2. From germline, CDR1 is MRHNA and CDR2 SNTAGT. CDR3 size: 11 residues. The CDR3: CASDVPGELFF.

The chain carries TRBV6-4 and TRBJ2-1; TCRdb lists TRBD2, though no DNA is available to test this call. Germline CDR1 is MRHNA and CDR2 is SNTAGT. This CDR3 has 15 amino acids. The CDR3 protein is CASSDYHEGGNEQFF.

CDR3 protein: CASSLLGLGDEQYF. The V and J genes are TRBV7-6 and TRBJ2-7; TCRdb's D call, TRBD1, is unchecked because there is no DNA. This CDR3 comprises 14 residues. CDR1 SGHVS and CDR2 FNYEAQ come from the germline V gene. The variable domain in full, completed from reference TRBV7-6 and TRBJ2-7, reads GAGVSQSPRYKVTKRGQDVALRCDPISGHVSLYWYRQALGQGPEFLTYFNYEAQQDKSGLPNDRFSAERPEGSISTLTIQRTEQRDSAMYRCASSLLGLGDEQYFGPGTRLTVT.

V usage is TRBV14 and J usage is TRBJ2-1; TCRdb's D call, TRBD2, is unchecked because there is no DNA. Germline assignment: CDR1 SGHDN and CDR2 FVKESK. This CDR3 is 16 amino acids long. The CDR3 loop reads CASRLTSGGVYNEQFF.

This sequence joins TRBV28 and TRBJ2-7. The length of the CDR3 is 12 residues. Germline values: CDR1 MDHEN, CDR2 SYDVKM. The CDR3 here is CASNGEPYEQYF. Full variable domain (rest looked up from reference TRBV28 and TRBJ2-7): DVKVTQSSRYLVKRTGEKVFLECVQDMDHENMFWYRQDPGLGLRLIYFSYDVKMKEKGDIPEGYSVSREKKERFSLILESASTNQTSMYLCASNGEPYEQYFGPGTRLTVT.